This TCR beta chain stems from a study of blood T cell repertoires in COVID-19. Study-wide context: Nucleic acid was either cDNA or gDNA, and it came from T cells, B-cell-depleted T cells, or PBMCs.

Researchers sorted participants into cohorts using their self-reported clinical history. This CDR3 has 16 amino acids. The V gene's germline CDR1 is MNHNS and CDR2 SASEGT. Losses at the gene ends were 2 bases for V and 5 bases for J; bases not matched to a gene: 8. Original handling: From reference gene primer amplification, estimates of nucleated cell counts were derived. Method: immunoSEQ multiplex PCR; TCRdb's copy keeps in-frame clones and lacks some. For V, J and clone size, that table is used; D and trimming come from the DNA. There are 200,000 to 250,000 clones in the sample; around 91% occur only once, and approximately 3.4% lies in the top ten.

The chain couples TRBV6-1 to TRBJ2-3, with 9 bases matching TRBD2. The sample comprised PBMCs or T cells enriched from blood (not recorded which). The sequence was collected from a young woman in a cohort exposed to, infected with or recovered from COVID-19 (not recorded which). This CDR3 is CASSEYGGRAGDTQYF. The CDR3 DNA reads TGTGCCAGCAGTGAATATGGCGGGAGGGCAGGAGATACGCAGTATTTT.